This T cell receptor beta chain was recorded in a study of tumor T cells in aggressive B-cell lymphoma. The CDR3 is 14 amino acids. V lost 4 bases, J lost 4 bases, and 13 bases lay in between. Germline-derived CDR1 and CDR2 are SNHLY and FYNNEI. Only in-frame clones appear in the TCRdb table, and some are missing; sequencing was by immunoSEQ multiplex PCR. The table lists fewer than 3,500 clones, about 87% of them singletons. Sequences were obtained from tumor tissue. This sequence was found in an adult with diffuse large B cell lymphoma. V usage is TRBV2 and J usage is TRBJ1-1; maybe TRBD1 (5 bases). The DNA for the CDR3 is TGTGCCAGCAGTGGGCACCGACAGCCCACTGAAGCTTTCTTT. Protein: CASSGHRQPTEAFF.